The sequence of this T cell receptor (beta chain) was determined in a study of cytomegalovirus exposure and HLA in healthy donors. V lost 7 bases, J lost 5 bases, and 13 bases stayed unmatched. Germline V gives CDR1 SGHNT, CDR2 YENEEA. This CDR3 comprises 15 residues. Notes on this clone: Its matching antigen is unknown.

PCR employed 60 Vbeta and 13 Jbeta primers. Profiled with immunoSEQ multiplex PCR; TCRdb holds only in-frame clones, not every one. In the table there are roughly 180,000 clones, approximately 88% of which are singletons. Study outcomes and limitations: The authors later found TCR association rates varying by HLA locus, with DRB1 most and HLA-C fewest. A cluster of highly shared sequence variants was likely a sequencing artifact. TCR beta V- and J-gene trimming, according to a later analysis, was linked to a missense DCLRE1C variant.

The V gene is TRBV11-3, the J gene TRBJ2-5; 7 bases agree with TRBD2. The origin of this receptor is a man aged 25 to 40 in good health and CMV-seronegative. The sample was PBMCs. This CDR3 reads CASTPPGGRGETQYF. CDR3 bases: TGTGCCAGCACCCCGCCGGGGGGTCGGGGGGAGACCCAGTACTTC.